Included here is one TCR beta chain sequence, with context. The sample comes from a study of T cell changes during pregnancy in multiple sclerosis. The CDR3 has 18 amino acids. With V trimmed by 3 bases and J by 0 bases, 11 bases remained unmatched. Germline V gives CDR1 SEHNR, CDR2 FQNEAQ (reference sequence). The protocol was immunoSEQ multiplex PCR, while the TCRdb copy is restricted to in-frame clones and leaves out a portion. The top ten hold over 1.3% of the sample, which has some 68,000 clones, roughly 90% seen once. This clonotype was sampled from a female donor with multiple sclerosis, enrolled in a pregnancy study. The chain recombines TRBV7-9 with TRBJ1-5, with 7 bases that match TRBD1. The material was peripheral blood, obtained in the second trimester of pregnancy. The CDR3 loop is CASSFSGTATHSNQPQHF. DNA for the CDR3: TGTGCCAGCAGCTTCTCCGGGACAGCTACTCATAGCAATCAGCCCCAGCATTTT. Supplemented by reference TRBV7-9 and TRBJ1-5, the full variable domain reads DTGVSQNPRHKITKRGQNVTFRCDPISEHNRLYWYRQTLGQGPEFLTYFQNEAQLEKSRLLSDRFSAERPKGSFSTLEIQRTEQGDSAMYLCASSFSGTATHSNQPQHFGDGTRLSIL.